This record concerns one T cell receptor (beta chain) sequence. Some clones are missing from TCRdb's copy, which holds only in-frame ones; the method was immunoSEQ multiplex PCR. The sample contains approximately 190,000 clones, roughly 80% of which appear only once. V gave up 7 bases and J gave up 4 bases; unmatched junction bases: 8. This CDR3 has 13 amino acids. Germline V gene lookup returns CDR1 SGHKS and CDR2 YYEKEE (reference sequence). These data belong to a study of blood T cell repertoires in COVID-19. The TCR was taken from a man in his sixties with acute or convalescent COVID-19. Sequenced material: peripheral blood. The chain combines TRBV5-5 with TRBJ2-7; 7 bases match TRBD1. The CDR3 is CASRDRVSYEQYF. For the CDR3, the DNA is TGTGCCAGCCGCGACAGGGTCTCATACGAGCAGTACTTC.